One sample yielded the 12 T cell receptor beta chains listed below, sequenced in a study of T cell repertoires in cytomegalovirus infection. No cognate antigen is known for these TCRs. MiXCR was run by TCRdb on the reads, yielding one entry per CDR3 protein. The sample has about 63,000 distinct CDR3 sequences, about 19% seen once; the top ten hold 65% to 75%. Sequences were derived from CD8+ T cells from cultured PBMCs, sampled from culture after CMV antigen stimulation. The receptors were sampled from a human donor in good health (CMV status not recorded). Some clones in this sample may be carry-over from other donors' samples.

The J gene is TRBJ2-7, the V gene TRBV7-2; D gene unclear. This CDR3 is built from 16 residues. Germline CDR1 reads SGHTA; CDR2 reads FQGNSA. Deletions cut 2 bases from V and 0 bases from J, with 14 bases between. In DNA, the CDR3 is TGTGCCAGCAGCTTACCTACGGGTATCATCTCCTACGAGCAGTACTTC. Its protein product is CASSLPTGIISYEQYF.

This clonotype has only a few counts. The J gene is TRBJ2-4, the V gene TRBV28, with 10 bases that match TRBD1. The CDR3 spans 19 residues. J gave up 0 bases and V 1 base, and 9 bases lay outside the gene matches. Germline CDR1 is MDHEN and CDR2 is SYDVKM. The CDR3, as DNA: TGTGCCAGCAGTTTATTGAGACAGGGGGCACACAAAGCCAAAAACATTCAGTACTTC. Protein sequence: CASSLLRQGAHKAKNIQYF.

The CDR3: CASSYGGSNQPQHF. As DNA, the CDR3 is TGTGCCAGCAGTTACGGCGGTAGCAATCAGCCCCAGCATTTT. The V call is TRBV6-2 or TRBV6-3, the J call TRBJ1-5; no reliable D call. The CDR3 sequence is 14 residues long. Between the trimmed V and J ends, which lost 2 bases and 0 bases, there was a span of 5 bases. Germline CDR1 MNHEY, CDR2 SVGEGT.

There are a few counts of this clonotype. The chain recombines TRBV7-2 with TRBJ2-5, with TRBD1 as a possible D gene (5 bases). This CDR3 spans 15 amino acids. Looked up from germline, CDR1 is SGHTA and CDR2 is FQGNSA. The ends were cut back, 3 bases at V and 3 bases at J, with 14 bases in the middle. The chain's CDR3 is CASSFSPGLKETQYF. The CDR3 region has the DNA TGTGCCAGCAGCTTCTCCCCAGGGCTTAAAGAGACCCAGTACTTC. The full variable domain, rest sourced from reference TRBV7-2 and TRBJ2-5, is GAGVSQSPSNKVTEKGKDVELRCDPISGHTALYWYRQSLGQGLEFLIYFQGNSAPDKSGLPSDRFSAERTGGSVSTLTIQRTQQEDSAVYLCASSFSPGLKETQYFGPGTRLLVL.

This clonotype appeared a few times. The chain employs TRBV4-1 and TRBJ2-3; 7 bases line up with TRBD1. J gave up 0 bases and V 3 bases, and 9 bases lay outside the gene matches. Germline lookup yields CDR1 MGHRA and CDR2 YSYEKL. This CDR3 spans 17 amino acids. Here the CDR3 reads CASSQDLQGPSTDTQYF. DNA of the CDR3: TGCGCCAGCAGCCAGGACCTACAGGGGCCCAGCACAGATACGCAGTATTTT.

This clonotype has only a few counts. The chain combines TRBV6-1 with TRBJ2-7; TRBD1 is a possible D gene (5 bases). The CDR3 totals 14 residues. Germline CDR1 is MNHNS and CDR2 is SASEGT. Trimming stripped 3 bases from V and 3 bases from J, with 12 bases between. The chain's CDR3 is CASSEGPHSYEQYF. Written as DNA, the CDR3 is TGTGCCAGCAGTGAGGGGCCCCACAGCTACGAGCAGTACTTC.

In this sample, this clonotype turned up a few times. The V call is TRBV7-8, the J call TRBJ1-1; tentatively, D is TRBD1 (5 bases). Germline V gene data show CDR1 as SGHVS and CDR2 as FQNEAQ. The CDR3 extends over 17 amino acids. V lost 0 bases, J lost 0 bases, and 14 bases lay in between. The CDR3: CASSLALAGSLNTEAFF. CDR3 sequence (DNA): TGTGCCAGCAGCTTAGCGCTCGCAGGGAGCTTGAACACTGAAGCTTTCTTT.

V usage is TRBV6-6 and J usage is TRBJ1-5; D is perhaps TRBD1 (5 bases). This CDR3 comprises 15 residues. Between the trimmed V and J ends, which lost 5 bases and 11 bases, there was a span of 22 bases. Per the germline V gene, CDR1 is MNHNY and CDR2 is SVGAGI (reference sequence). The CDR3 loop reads CASSDLGTAEEAQHF. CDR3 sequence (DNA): TGTGCCAGCAGTGACCTTGGGACGGCGGAGGAAGCCCAGCATTTT.

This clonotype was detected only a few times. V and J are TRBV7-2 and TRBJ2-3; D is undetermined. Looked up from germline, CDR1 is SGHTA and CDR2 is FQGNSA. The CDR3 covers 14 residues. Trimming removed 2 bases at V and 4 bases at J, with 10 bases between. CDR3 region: CASSLWGRSDTQYF. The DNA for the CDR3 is TGTGCCAGCAGCTTATGGGGAAGGTCAGATACGCAGTATTTT.

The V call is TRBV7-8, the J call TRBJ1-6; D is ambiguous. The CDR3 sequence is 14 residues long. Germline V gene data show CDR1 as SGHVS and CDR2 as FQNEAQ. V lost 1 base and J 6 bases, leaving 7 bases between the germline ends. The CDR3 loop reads CASSLGDTNSPLHF. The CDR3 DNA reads TGTGCCAGCAGCTTAGGGGATACTAATTCACCCCTCCACTTT.

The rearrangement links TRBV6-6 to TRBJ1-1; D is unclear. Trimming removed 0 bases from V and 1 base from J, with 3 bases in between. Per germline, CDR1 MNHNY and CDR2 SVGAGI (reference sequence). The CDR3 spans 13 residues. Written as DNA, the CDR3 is TGTGCCAGCAGTTACTCGGAGAACACTGAAGCTTTCTTT. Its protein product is CASSYSENTEAFF.

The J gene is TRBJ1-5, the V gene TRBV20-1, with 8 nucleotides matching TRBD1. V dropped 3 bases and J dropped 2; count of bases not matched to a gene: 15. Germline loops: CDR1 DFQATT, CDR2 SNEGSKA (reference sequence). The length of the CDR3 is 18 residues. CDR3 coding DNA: TGCAGTGCTAGGACGTGGACAGGGTTCGAAAGTGGCAATCAGCCCCAGCATTTT. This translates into CSARTWTGFESGNQPQHF.